The source of this T cell receptor beta chain is a study of blood T cell repertoires in COVID-19. Study as a whole: PBMCs, B-cell-depleted T cells, or T cells provided the cDNA or gDNA that made up the material.

Deletions cut 0 bases from V and 2 bases from J, with 9 bases between. Germline lookup yields CDR1 MRHNA and CDR2 SNTAGT. The CDR3 is 15 residues long. Here immunoSEQ multiplex PCR was the method, and the copy in TCRdb shows in-frame clones only, minus some. The table shows fewer than 55,000 clones, with 81% occurring only once. The chain carries TRBV6-4 and TRBJ2-3, with unresolved D. The source of this sequence is a woman aged 80 or over with COVID-19, enrolled during active disease. The sample consisted of peripheral blood. The DNA for the CDR3 is TGTGCCAGCAGTGACTCGATGACTCCCACAGATACGCAGTATTTT. Translation: CASSDSMTPTDTQYF.